These 31 T cell receptor beta chains were all obtained from the same sample, sequenced in a study of shared clonotypes between healthy human individuals. Selected positively for CCR7 and CD45RO-negative, naive CD8 cells excluded terminally differentiated effector memory CD45RA+ cells. Clones were read by immunoSEQ multiplex PCR, and TCRdb kept only the in-frame ones, dropping some. This table holds approximately 2,000,000 clones, over 85% found once. What was sequenced was naive CD8+ T cells from PBMCs. The receptors were gathered from a man younger than 35 in good health. Some clones in this sample may be carry-over from other donors' samples.

The gene calls are TRBV5-1 and TRBJ2-2; 8 positions agree with TRBD1. V lost 0 bases to trimming and J lost 3 bases; unmatched junction nucleotides: 13. The germline gives CDR1 SGHRS, CDR2 YFSETQ. The CDR3 contains 19 residues. As DNA, the CDR3 is TGCGCCAGCAGCTTGGTAATTGTTTGGACAGGGACGGACACCGGGGAGCTGTTTTTT. It is translated as CASSLVIVWTGTDTGELFF.

This clone was detected once. The J gene is TRBJ1-2, the V gene TRBV2, with D unresolved. The CDR3 covers 13 residues. With 8 bases removed from V and 2 bases from J, the gap between germline ends came to 12 bases. Germline V CDR1 and CDR2: SNHLY, FYNNEI. This chain's CDR3 is CASLTGENYGYTF. CDR3 bases: TGTGCCAGCTTAACGGGAGAAAACTATGGCTACACCTTC.

V gene TRBV29-1 combines with J gene TRBJ2-2; 7 nucleotides agree with TRBD1. With 1 base clipped from V and 1 base from J, the junction kept 3 bases outside the gene matches. This CDR3 contains 15 residues. Germline values: CDR1 SQVTM, CDR2 ANQGSEA. CDR3 nucleotides: TGCAGCGTTGAAGGGTGGACAGGGAACACCGGGGAGCTGTTTTTT. As protein: CSVEGWTGNTGELFF.

This sequence joins TRBV27 and TRBJ1-1; 7 nucleotides line up with TRBD1. The CDR3 loop spans 14 amino acids. V shed 5 bases and J 5 bases; nucleotides not matched to a gene: 8. The germline V gene has CDR1 MNHEY and CDR2 SMNVEV (reference sequence). The CDR3 region is CASSPRETGTEAFF. CDR3 coding DNA: TGTGCCAGCAGTCCCCGGGAGACAGGGACTGAAGCTTTCTTT.

This sequence joins TRBV27 and TRBJ2-3; 9 bases align to TRBD1. CDR3 size: 14 residues. V was pared by 6 bases and J by 9 bases, with 10 bases of the junction left unmatched. Germline V gives CDR1 MNHEY, CDR2 SMNVEV (reference sequence). The CDR3 DNA follows: TGTGCCAGCAGCCCAGGGGGACAGGGAATAACGCAGTATTTT. Its translation is CASSPGGQGITQYF.

This chain connects TRBV7-2 to TRBJ1-2; tentative D call: TRBD1 (5 bases). Germline CDR1 SGHTA, CDR2 FQGNSA. This CDR3 contains 17 residues. V shed 3 bases and J shed 3 bases, with 20 bases lying between them. CDR3 bases: TGTGCCAGCAGCTTCCATGGGGGTTTTAAGGAGGACTATGGCTACACCTTC. The encoded protein is CASSFHGGFKEDYGYTF. Full variable domain (outside the CDR3, taken from reference TRBV7-2 and TRBJ1-2): GAGVSQSPSNKVTEKGKDVELRCDPISGHTALYWYRQSLGQGLEFLIYFQGNSAPDKSGLPSDRFSAERTGGSVSTLTIQRTQQEDSAVYLCASSFHGGFKEDYGYTFGSGTRLTVV.

The rearrangement uses TRBV27 and TRBJ2-1, with D perhaps matching TRBD2 (6 bases). CDR3 length: 15 residues. Germline CDR1 and CDR2: MNHEY and SMNVEV (reference sequence). The ends were cut back, 4 bases at V and 0 bases at J, with 10 bases in the middle. CDR3 nucleotides: TGTGCCAGCAGTTACGGGAGTGGCTCCTACAATGAGCAGTTCTTC. Translated, it gives CASSYGSGSYNEQFF.

V gene TRBV14 combines with J gene TRBJ2-1, with D uncertain. This CDR3 is 14 amino acids long. Trimming pared 3 bases from V and 2 bases from J, leaving 8 bases between. The germline CDR1 and CDR2 sequences are SGHDN and FVKESK. CDR3 DNA: TGTGCCAGCAGCCAGCTGACACCCTACAATGAGCAGTTCTTC. Translated: CASSQLTPYNEQFF.

This chain joins TRBV28 and TRBJ2-1, with 7 bases lining up with TRBD1. The CDR3 covers 17 residues. The J segment lost 9 bases and the V segment lost 3 bases, leaving 17 bases of the junction unmatched. From germline, CDR1 is MDHEN and CDR2 SYDVKM. The CDR3 sequence is CASSFPSTGPGGGEQFF. Written as DNA, the CDR3 is TGTGCCAGCAGTTTCCCGTCGACAGGGCCTGGCGGCGGTGAGCAGTTCTTC.

The chain uses TRBV30 and TRBJ2-5; TRBD2 agrees at 13 bases. V shed 3 bases, J shed 7 bases, and the junction held 14 bases outside the gene matches. This CDR3 is 17 amino acids long. Germline values: CDR1 GTSNPN, CDR2 SVGIG (reference sequence). CDR3 bases: TGTGCCTGGAGCGGGACTAGCGGGGAGGGGCCCGGAGGGACCCAGTACTTC. It translates to CAWSGTSGEGPGGTQYF.

In the case of this clone: The same CDR3 is also encoded by other DNA sequences in this sample. The chain is built from TRBV6-5 and TRBJ2-7; D is uncertain. V shed 8 bases and J shed 2 bases, with 4 bases lying between them. The CDR3 is 10 amino acids. CDR1 and CDR2 from the germline V gene are MNHEY and SVGAGI. CDR3 nucleotides: TGTGCCAGCGGTACCTACGAGCAGTACTTC. Translated: CASGTYEQYF.

The chain links TRBV5-4 to TRBJ2-7; D perhaps matches TRBD1 (5 bases). V gave up 0 bases and J gave up 2 bases, with 9 bases separating them. The CDR3 consists of 14 residues. The germline V gene has CDR1 SGHNT and CDR2 YYREEE (reference sequence). The CDR3 bases are TGTGCCAGCAGCTTGGAGGACAAACCCTACGAGCAGTACTTC. Translating gives CASSLEDKPYEQYF. Full variable domain (missing parts from reference TRBV5-4 and TRBJ2-7): ETGVTQSPTHLIKTRGQQVTLRCSSQSGHNTVSWYQQALGQGPQFIFQYYREEENGRGNFPPRFSGLQFPNYSSELNVNALELDDSALYLCASSLEDKPYEQYFGPGTRLTVT.

CDR3 loop: CASSLSAGAYNEQFF. The CDR3 nucleotides are TGTGCCAGCAGCTTATCGGCAGGGGCCTACAATGAGCAGTTCTTC. The chain is built from TRBV7-2 and TRBJ2-1; the D gene is possibly TRBD1 (6 bases). Germline CDR1 reads SGHTA; CDR2 reads FQGNSA. CDR3 length: 15 amino acids. V lost 2 bases and J 2 bases, leaving 10 bases between the germline ends.

The chain joins TRBV5-4 to TRBJ2-7, with TRBD2 matching 9 bases. The V gene's germline CDR1 is SGHNT and CDR2 YYREEE (reference sequence). The V gene end was trimmed by 2 bases and the J gene end by 5 bases; junction bases not matched to a gene: 8. CDR3 size: 15 residues. In DNA, the CDR3 is TGTGCCAGCAGCTTCAAGCGGGAGGCTAGCGACGAGCAGTACTTC. Translation gives CASSFKREASDEQYF.

The V call is TRBV7-9, the J call TRBJ2-7; D ambiguous. Trimming took off 0 bases at V and 2 bases at J, with 14 bases between the two ends. Germline-derived CDR1 and CDR2 are SEHNR and FQNEAQ (reference sequence). The CDR3 consists of 16 residues. The DNA for the CDR3 is TGTGCCAGCAGCTTAGCGCTGGCAGAGAAAACCTACGAGCAGTACTTC. This translates into CASSLALAEKTYEQYF.

The genes are TRBV7-9 and TRBJ1-2; tentatively, D is TRBD1 (5 bases). The CDR3 length is 15 residues. V shed 2 bases and J shed 6 bases, with 16 bases lying between them. CDR1 SEHNR and CDR2 FQNEAQ come from the germline V gene (reference sequence). In DNA form, the CDR3 reads TGTGCCAGCAGCTTAACGGCGGGGGATCCGAATGGCTACACCTTC. Residues: CASSLTAGDPNGYTF.

On this clone: Other DNA sequences of this sample code for an identical CDR3. The chain recombines TRBV29-1 with TRBJ2-3; the D is unclear. Germline lookup yields CDR1 SQVTM and CDR2 ANQGSEA. This CDR3 comprises 10 residues. V was shortened by 5 bases and J by 5 bases, with 5 bases between the two germline ends. CDR3 in amino acids: CSVRIDTQYF. In DNA form, the CDR3 reads TGCAGCGTTCGGATAGATACGCAGTATTTT.

The gene calls are TRBV4-1 and TRBJ2-3; tentatively, D is TRBD2 (6 bases). Trimming took 1 base from V and 1 from J, leaving 9 bases between them. Germline CDR1 and CDR2: MGHRA and YSYEKL. The CDR3 totals 15 residues. CDR3 loop: CASSQVPSGTDTQYF. The CDR3 DNA is TGCGCCAGCAGCCAAGTACCTAGCGGCACAGATACGCAGTATTTT.

The chain uses TRBV7-8 and TRBJ2-7; D may be TRBD2 (6 bases). V lost 5 bases, J lost 3 bases, and 20 bases lay in between. The CDR3 contains 16 residues. The germline V gene has CDR1 SGHVS and CDR2 FQNEAQ. The CDR3 nucleotides are TGTGCCAGCAGCCCCACCGGGCTAGCGACGATCTACGAGCAGTACTTC. It yields the protein CASSPTGLATIYEQYF. The variable domain in full, with the rest retrieved from reference TRBV7-8 and TRBJ2-7, is GAGVSQSPRYKVAKRGQDVALRCDPISGHVSLFWYQQALGQGPEFLTYFQNEAQLDKSGLPSDRFFAERPEGSVSTLKIQRTQQEDSAVYLCASSPTGLATIYEQYFGPGTRLTVT.

This clone showed up just a few times. The rearrangement links TRBV12-5 to TRBJ1-1; TRBD1 matches 9 bases. With 7 bases clipped from V and 11 bases from J, the junction kept 8 bases outside the gene matches. Germline V gene data show CDR1 as LGHNT and CDR2 as FRNRAP. This CDR3 region has 12 residues. CDR3 sequence: CASADRGTLAFF. The CDR3 DNA sequence: TGTGCTAGTGCCGACAGGGGGACACTGGCTTTCTTT.

This clone was seen just once. The gene calls are TRBV12-5 and TRBJ2-3; D may correspond to TRBD1 or TRBD2 (5 bases each). Germline CDR1 is LGHNT and CDR2 is FRNRAP. V dropped 6 bases and J dropped 0 bases, with 16 bases sitting between them. The CDR3 totals 16 residues. The CDR3 bases are TGTGCTAGTGGACCGAGGGTGGGGCGAAGCACAGATACGCAGTATTTT. As protein: CASGPRVGRSTDTQYF.

The rearrangement joins TRBV19 to TRBJ2-7; perhaps TRBD2 as D (6 bases). The V and J ends lost 3 bases and 2 bases respectively, with 14 bases between them. This CDR3 spans 15 amino acids. Germline V lookup: CDR1 LNHDA, CDR2 SQIVND (reference sequence). The CDR3 loop is CASSILGSGPYEQYF. CDR3 nucleotides: TGTGCCAGTAGTATTCTAGGTAGCGGTCCCTACGAGCAGTACTTC. Full variable domain (remainder filled in from reference TRBV19 and TRBJ2-7): DGGITQSPKYLFRKEGQNVTLSCEQNLNHDAMYWYRQDPGQGLRLIYYSQIVNDFQKGDIAEGYSVSREKKESFPLTVTSAQKNPTAFYLCASSILGSGPYEQYFGPGTRLTVT.

The rearrangement links TRBV28 to TRBJ2-1, with D tentatively TRBD1 (5 bases). This CDR3 is built from 16 residues. V lost 2 bases and J 7 bases, leaving 18 bases between the germline ends. The V gene's germline CDR1 is MDHEN and CDR2 SYDVKM. CDR3 nucleotide sequence: TGTGCCAGCAGTTTAGCCCCCGCTACGACAGATAATGAGCAGTTCTTC. This encodes CASSLAPATTDNEQFF.

V usage is TRBV27 and J usage is TRBJ2-4; D tentatively reads TRBD1 or TRBD2 (5 bases each). The CDR3 loop spans 15 amino acids. CDR1 MNHEY and CDR2 SMNVEV come from the germline V gene (reference sequence). V lost 3 bases, J lost 1 base, and 10 bases lay in between. The CDR3 DNA reads as TGTGCCAGCAGTTTGGGGGTCGGGGCCAAAAACATTCAGTACTTC. This encodes CASSLGVGAKNIQYF.

As regards this clone: Other DNA sequences from this sample encode an identical CDR3 as well. This sequence joins TRBV7-8 and TRBJ2-7; 9 nucleotides match TRBD1. Losses at the gene ends were 5 bases for V and 6 bases for J; bases not matched to a gene: 5. CDR3 size: 13 residues. Germline CDR1 reads SGHVS; CDR2 reads FQNEAQ. The CDR3 nucleotides read TGTGCCAGCAGCCTAGGACAGGGGACCGAGCAGTACTTC. Translated: CASSLGQGTEQYF.

This sequence joins TRBV28 and TRBJ2-4, with TRBD2 as a possible D gene (7 bases). CDR1 MDHEN and CDR2 SYDVKM come from the germline V gene. Between the trimmed V and J ends, which lost 2 bases and 1 base, there was a span of 12 bases. This CDR3 has 16 residues. CDR3 bases: TGTGCCAGCAGTTTACGGGGGGCGCTGGCCAAAAACATTCAGTACTTC. It codes for CASSLRGALAKNIQYF.

This chain joins TRBV7-8 and TRBJ2-1, with 10 bases that match TRBD1. Germline CDR1 SGHVS, CDR2 FQNEAQ. V gave up 2 bases and J gave up 6 bases; unmatched junction bases: 10. The CDR3 length is 17 residues. The CDR3 is CASSLRVGTGVSNEQFF. The CDR3 DNA reads as TGTGCCAGCAGCTTAAGGGTAGGGACAGGGGTTTCCAATGAGCAGTTCTTC.

The chain links TRBV28 to TRBJ1-1; 7 bases line up with TRBD1. CDR1 and CDR2 (germline): MDHEN, SYDVKM. Trimming cost V 5 bases and J 0 bases; bases outside gene matches: 6. The CDR3 covers 15 residues. CDR3 sequence: CASSLTTGMNTEAFF. The CDR3 DNA reads as TGTGCCAGCAGTCTTACGACAGGGATGAACACTGAAGCTTTCTTT.

The CDR3 DNA follows: TGTGCCAGCAGTTCTCGGACAGAACCTAATGAAAAACTGTTTTTT. Amino acid sequence: CASSSRTEPNEKLFF. V is TRBV27 and J is TRBJ1-4, with D perhaps matching TRBD1 (6 bases). Germline lookup yields CDR1 MNHEY and CDR2 SMNVEV (reference sequence). V lost 4 bases, J lost 3 bases, and 12 bases lay in between. This CDR3 region has 15 residues.

The gene calls are TRBV6-5 and TRBJ2-7; 8 positions agree with TRBD1. V shed 0 bases and J 3 bases; nucleotides not matched to a gene: 7. This CDR3 comprises 16 residues. Germline CDR1 and CDR2: MNHEY and SVGAGI. The CDR3 DNA follows: TGTGCCAGCAGTTACTCGAGACAGGGGTCCCACTACGAGCAGTACTTC. This translates into CASSYSRQGSHYEQYF.

The chain recombines TRBV4-1 with TRBJ2-5; D uncertain. This CDR3 region has 18 residues. V was pared by 5 bases and J by 0 bases, with 22 bases between. CDR1 and CDR2 (germline): MGHRA, YSYEKL. The CDR3 bases are TGCGCCAGCAGCGCCCAAATAGTCTCCTCTTGGAACCAAGAGACCCAGTACTTC. Protein product: CASSAQIVSSWNQETQYF.